Below, 27 T cell receptor beta chains from the same sample are listed, as sequenced in a study of T cells in Graves' hyperthyroidism and ophthalmopathy. TCR beta CDR3 region amplification was performed from RNA transcripts. TCR CDR3 underwent first-round RT-PCR with the HTBI primer set. TCRdb re-called the multiplex PCR reads with MiXCR, one entry per CDR3 protein. The sample carries about 160,000 distinct CDR3 sequences, roughly 10% recorded once. The sequenced sample consisted of blood. These receptors were collected from a woman between 18 and 29 years old with Graves' hyperthyroidism that later progressed to Graves' ophthalmopathy.

This sequence joins TRBV5-6 and TRBJ1-4; D is undetermined. Germline V CDR1 and CDR2: SGHDT, YYEEEE. The CDR3 is 14 residues long. Trimming left V 0 bases short and J 5 bases short, with 8 bases between. DNA of the CDR3: TGTGCCAGCAGCTTGGGATGTGGGAATGAAAAACTGTTTTTT. It yields the protein CASSLGCGNEKLFF.

This clonotype was recorded many times. The J gene is TRBJ2-1, the V gene TRBV30; D uncertain. Germline V gene sequence: CDR1 GTSNPN, CDR2 SVGIG (reference sequence). V was clipped by 0 bases and J by 5 bases, with 5 bases between them. This CDR3 is 12 amino acids long. The CDR3 region has the DNA TGTGCCTGGAGTGTTGGGGACAATGAGCAGTTCTTC. This translates into CAWSVGDNEQFF.

In regard to this clonotype: This may come from a read error, since a much larger clone is one base off. This likely comes from a read error, as the CDR3 has no conserved phenylalanine or tryptophan at its end. The J gene is TRBJ1-1, the V gene TRBV28; 7 bases align to TRBD1. Germline V gives CDR1 MDHEN, CDR2 SYDVKM. This CDR3 is 14 amino acids long. The V and J ends lost 5 bases and 0 bases, in that order; junction bases with no gene match: 3. CDR3 residues: CASSNDRVNTEAFL. The DNA for the CDR3 is TGTGCCAGCAGTAATGACAGGGTGAACACTGAAGCTTTCCTT.

This clonotype came up many times. This chain uses TRBV20-1 with TRBJ2-3; D remains unclear. Trimming stripped 5 bases from V and 3 bases from J, with 24 bases between. Germline V gene sequence: CDR1 DFQATT, CDR2 SNEGSKA (reference sequence). CDR3 size: 17 residues. DNA of the CDR3: TGCAGTGCTCTGCCCCTCCTGTTTGAGCAAAAAACAGATACGCAGTATTTT. The encoded protein is CSALPLLFEQKTDTQYF.

In DNA, the CDR3 is TGTGCCAGTAGTAGCGACCGATGGGGGATAAAACTGTTTTTT. This codes for CASSSDRWGIKLFF. The chain employs TRBV19 and TRBJ1-4; TRBD1 might be the D (5 bases). CDR3 length: 14 residues. V lost 4 bases to trimming and J lost 10 bases, with 16 bases between them. Germline CDR1 is LNHDA and CDR2 is SQIVND (reference sequence).

In its sample, this clonotype was seen many times. The CDR3 sequence is CASIRVLGGTNTGELFF. CDR3 DNA sequence: TGTGCCAGTATCAGGGTGTTGGGGGGTACGAACACCGGGGAGCTGTTTTTT. The rearrangement uses TRBV19 and TRBJ2-2; tentatively, D is TRBD2 (6 bases). Deletions cut 7 bases from V and 0 bases from J, with 18 bases between. CDR1 LNHDA and CDR2 SQIVND come from the germline V gene (reference sequence). The CDR3 contains 17 residues.

At least ten counts were recorded for this clonotype. The V gene is TRBV28, the J gene TRBJ2-3, with 7 bases fitting TRBD1. Germline V gene data show CDR1 as MDHEN and CDR2 as SYDVKM. V trimming: 9 bases; J trimming: 4 bases; junction bases outside the gene matches: 13. The CDR3 has 15 amino acids. In DNA, the CDR3 is TGTGCCAGTGCTAGAACCGGGACAGCACCAGATACGCAGTATTTT. It translates to CASARTGTAPDTQYF. Together with reference TRBV28 and TRBJ2-3, the CDR3 gives the full variable domain: DVKVTQSSRYLVKRTGEKVFLECVQDMDHENMFWYRQDPGLGLRLIYFSYDVKMKEKGDIPEGYSVSREKKERFSLILESASTNQTSMYLCASARTGTAPDTQYFGPGTRLTVL.

The chain combines TRBV6-4 with TRBJ2-3; D remains ambiguous. From germline, CDR1 is MRHNA and CDR2 SNTAGT. V lost 3 bases, J lost 0 bases, and 10 bases lay in between. The CDR3 has 15 amino acids. CDR3 loop: CASSERAASTDTQYF. The CDR3 region has the DNA TGTGCCAGCAGTGAACGGGCAGCTAGCACAGATACGCAGTATTTT.

Regarding this clonotype: A single base separates this from a much larger clone, so it may be a read error. This chain connects TRBV2 to TRBJ2-2; TRBD2 is a possible D gene (6 bases). The CDR3 is 14 amino acids. Germline CDR1 SNHLY, CDR2 FYNNEI. The CDR3 protein is CARREGLNTGELFF. CDR3 in DNA: TGTGCCCGCAGAGAGGGACTGAACACCGGGGAGCTGTTTTTT.

This clonotype was counted ten times or more. The V and J genes are TRBV2 and TRBJ2-7; no definite D call. This CDR3 region has 11 residues. V was pared by 2 bases and J by 3 bases, with 2 bases between. Germline V lookup: CDR1 SNHLY, CDR2 FYNNEI. The CDR3 is CASSENYEQYF. CDR3 DNA sequence: TGTGCCAGCAGTGAAAACTACGAGCAGTACTTC.

The chain has TRBV19 and TRBJ1-2, with 9 bases fitting TRBD1. The CDR3 sequence is 13 residues long. Per germline, CDR1 LNHDA and CDR2 SQIVND (reference sequence). V lost 5 bases, J lost 8 bases, and 6 bases stayed unmatched. The DNA for the CDR3 is TGTGCCAGTAGTCCCGGGACAGGGCCCGGCTACACCTTC. Amino acid sequence: CASSPGTGPGYTF.

This clonotype came up many times. The genes are TRBV6-1 and TRBJ1-2; 7 bases line up with TRBD1. Germline trimming cut 6 bases from V and 1 base from J; bases unmatched to any gene: 11. This CDR3 is built from 16 residues. Per germline, CDR1 MNHNS and CDR2 SASEGT. CDR3 region: CASSQNTGTVNYGYTF. CDR3 bases: TGTGCCAGCAGCCAAAATACCGGGACAGTTAACTATGGCTACACCTTC.

Many counts were recorded for this clonotype. The chain recombines TRBV7-2 with TRBJ2-1; possible D gene TRBD2, 6 bases. V was pared by 2 bases and J by 3 bases, with 14 bases between. Per the germline V gene, CDR1 is SGHTA and CDR2 is FQGNSA. The CDR3 spans 16 residues. In DNA form, the CDR3 reads TGTGCCAGCAGCTTATTGGGCGGGGCGAACTACAATGAGCAGTTCTTC. This encodes CASSLLGGANYNEQFF.

This clonotype was observed at least ten times. The chain has TRBV7-7 and TRBJ2-1; 7 bases map to TRBD2. This CDR3 is built from 14 residues. V lost 5 bases to trimming and J lost 5 bases; unmatched junction nucleotides: 6. Germline CDR1 reads SSHAT; CDR2 reads FNYEAQ (reference sequence). The CDR3 region is CASSLGTTHNEQFF. The CDR3 nucleotides read TGTGCCAGCAGCCTAGGGACTACCCACAATGAGCAGTTCTTC.

In this sample, this clonotype turned up many times. The V and J genes are TRBV9 and TRBJ2-1; no firm D call. This CDR3 is built from 13 residues. With 2 bases removed from V and 4 bases from J, the gap between germline ends came to 7 bases. The germline V gene has CDR1 SGDLS and CDR2 YYNGEE. CDR3 region: CASSVRLYNEQFF. In nucleotides, the CDR3 is TGTGCCAGCAGCGTTAGACTTTACAATGAGCAGTTCTTC.

Ten or more counts support this clonotype. This rearrangement joins TRBV6-1 to TRBJ1-4; 8 nucleotides line up with TRBD1. The CDR3 consists of 15 residues. Trimming at V came to 6 bases and at J to 3 bases, leaving 6 bases not matched to a gene. Germline V gene lookup returns CDR1 MNHNS and CDR2 SASEGT. CDR3 region: CASRVDRASNEKLFF. The CDR3 DNA reads TGTGCCAGCAGGGTGGACAGGGCGTCTAATGAAAAACTGTTTTTT.

This clonotype was picked up many times. DNA of the CDR3: TGTGCCAGCAGCTCAGGGACGGGACTAGCGGGGGGTTACGAGCAGTACTTC. Amino acids: CASSSGTGLAGGYEQYF. The V call is TRBV7-9, the J call TRBJ2-7; TRBD2 aligns across 15 bases. In germline, CDR1 is SEHNR, CDR2 FQNEAQ (reference sequence). Trimming at V came to 4 bases and at J to 4 bases, leaving 8 bases not matched to a gene. The CDR3 totals 17 residues. Full variable domain (outside the CDR3, taken from reference TRBV7-9 and TRBJ2-7): DTGVSQNPRHKITKRGQNVTFRCDPISEHNRLYWYRQTLGQGPEFLTYFQNEAQLEKSRLLSDRFSAERPKGSFSTLEIQRTEQGDSAMYLCASSSGTGLAGGYEQYFGPGTRLTVT.

This clonotype was seen only once. The rearrangement joins TRBV3-1 to TRBJ1-1; the match to TRBD1 covers 9 bases. The CDR3 has 11 amino acids. V dropped 9 bases and J dropped 11; count of bases not matched to a gene: 7. Germline V gene lookup returns CDR1 LGHDT and CDR2 YNNKEL (reference sequence). CDR3 in amino acids: CASGTGFFAFF. The DNA of the CDR3 is TGTGCCAGTGGGACAGGGTTTTTTGCTTTCTTT.

In its sample, this clonotype was seen many times. V is TRBV10-3 and J is TRBJ2-1, with 11 bases matching TRBD2. Looked up from germline, CDR1 is ENHRY and CDR2 is SYGVKD. The CDR3 is made up of 15 amino acids. V lost 4 bases to trimming and J lost 5 bases; unmatched junction nucleotides: 4. CDR3 sequence reads: CAISVIAGGNNEQFF. CDR3 coding DNA: TGTGCCATCAGTGTAATAGCGGGGGGGAACAATGAGCAGTTCTTC.

This clonotype was detected ten times or more. The CDR3 protein is CASSPTTTAVYGYTF. CDR3 DNA sequence: TGTGCCAGCAGCCCCACCACGACAGCCGTCTATGGCTACACCTTC. J is TRBJ1-2 and V is TRBV6-1, with a tentative D call TRBD1 (5 bases). CDR1 is MNHNS, CDR2 SASEGT, per germline. There are 15 residues in the CDR3. V was cut by 6 bases and J by 4 bases, with 18 bases left in between.

This clonotype was counted between two and nine times. The chain recombines TRBV5-4 with TRBJ2-5; maybe TRBD2 (5 bases). The germline V gene encodes CDR1 SGHNT and CDR2 YYREEE (reference sequence). This CDR3 has 16 amino acids. V was pared by 3 bases and J by 1 base, with 16 bases between. The CDR3 spells CASSSGLSGPQETQYF. For the CDR3, the DNA is TGTGCCAGCAGCTCGGGATTGAGCGGACCCCAAGAGACCCAGTACTTC.

This clonotype has at least ten counts. The chain has TRBV24-1 and TRBJ1-2, with D maybe TRBD1 (6 bases). Germline assignment: CDR1 KGHDR and CDR2 SFDVKD. Trimming cost V 7 bases and J 4 bases, with 21 bases left between them. The CDR3 spans 16 residues. The CDR3 sequence is CATSAPDREGGYGYTF. DNA of the CDR3: TGTGCCACCAGCGCCCCGGACAGAGAGGGGGGCTATGGCTACACCTTC.

CDR3 sequence (DNA): TGTGCCAGCAGCCACCCATCCGACAGTTCCTCTAATGGCTACACCTTC. Translating it yields CASSHPSDSSSNGYTF. The V call is TRBV4-2, the J call TRBJ1-2; a weak D match, TRBD1 (5 bases). V was shortened by 3 bases and J by 6 bases, with 20 bases between the two germline ends. This CDR3 region has 16 residues. CDR1 and CDR2 from the germline V gene are LGHNA and YNFKEQ.

This clonotype was seen many times. This rearrangement joins TRBV2 to TRBJ2-3; D remains unclear. The V end was cut by 6 bases, the J end by 5 bases, with 15 bases between. The CDR3 spans 14 residues. The V gene's germline CDR1 is SNHLY and CDR2 FYNNEI. The CDR3 DNA reads TGTGCCAGCAGCGTAGCTCTTTCAGGAGATACGCAGTATTTT. Its translation: CASSVALSGDTQYF.

At least ten counts were recorded for this clonotype. The V gene is TRBV2, the J gene TRBJ2-7; 10 bases match TRBD2. The germline V gene encodes CDR1 SNHLY and CDR2 FYNNEI. CDR3 length: 15 residues. Germline trimming cut 6 bases from V and 4 bases from J; bases unmatched to any gene: 9. The CDR3 bases are TGTGCCAGCAGGCTGGGAGCTAGCGGGGGTTACGAGCAGTACTTC. Translating gives CASRLGASGGYEQYF.

This clonotype was seen many times. This chain links TRBV3-1 with TRBJ2-7; possible D gene TRBD2, 6 bases. The CDR3 spans 16 residues. Trimming removed 1 base at V and 4 bases at J, with 17 bases between. From germline, CDR1 is LGHDT and CDR2 YNNKEL (reference sequence). The chain's CDR3 is CASSQAGREITYEQYF. CDR3 in DNA: TGTGCCAGCAGCCAAGCTGGGCGGGAAATCACGTACGAGCAGTACTTC.

This clonotype has ten or more counts. The CDR3 DNA sequence: TGCAGTGCCCTAGCGGGAGGGACCACAGATACGCAGTATTTT. Its protein is CSALAGGTTDTQYF. The chain combines TRBV20-1 with TRBJ2-3, with 12 bases aligning to TRBD2. Per the germline V gene, CDR1 is DFQATT and CDR2 is SNEGSKA (reference sequence). Losses at the gene ends were 6 bases for V and 2 bases for J; bases not matched to a gene: 3. There are 14 residues in the CDR3.